The 9 T cell receptor beta chains in this list originate from one sample, sequenced in a study of tumor and adjacent non-tumor tissue in lung cancer. TCRbeta libraries were built with three rounds of nested PCR, modified from ARM-PCR. MiXCR, run by TCRdb on the multiplex PCR reads, gives a single entry per CDR3 protein. The sample consists of 200,000 to 250,000 distinct CDR3 sequences, less than 80% of them appearing once. The template was RNA from unsorted bulk tissue. Sequencing used lung tumor tissue. The receptors were sampled from a man between 60 and 75 years old with non-small cell lung cancer.

A remark on this clonotype: A much larger clone is a single base away; this may be a read error. The chain is built from TRBV20-1 and TRBJ1-1; perhaps TRBD1 as D (5 bases). V gave up 7 bases and J gave up 0 bases, with 9 bases separating them. The CDR3 length is 12 residues. Germline V gene sequence: CDR1 DFQATT, CDR2 SNEGSKA (reference sequence). The CDR3 here is CSGDSVNTEAFF. The CDR3 DNA follows: TGCAGTGGTGACAGTGTGAACACTGAAGCTTTCTTT.

The chain combines TRBV29-1 with TRBJ1-1; a weak D match, TRBD1 (6 bases). The length of the CDR3 is 13 residues. V shed 7 bases and J shed 3 bases, with 15 bases lying between them. The germline V gene encodes CDR1 SQVTM and CDR2 ANQGSEA. This CDR3 is CSAGTIWYTEAFF. CDR3 bases: TGCAGCGCCGGGACAATTTGGTACACTGAAGCTTTCTTT.

This clonotype has a handful of counts. The chain employs TRBV12-3 or TRBV12-4 and TRBJ2-7, with D perhaps matching TRBD1 or TRBD2 (5 bases each). The V gene lost 3 bases and the J gene lost 13 bases, with 22 bases spanning the gap. The CDR3 runs to 14 residues. The CDR3 bases are TGTGCCAGCAGTTTCTCGACAGACAACGGGAAGGCCTACTTC. It encodes CASSFSTDNGKAYF.

Concerning this clonotype: Sequence at one end of the junction differs from germline and may be a read error. The rearrangement links TRBV5-4 to TRBJ2-2; D is unclear. The CDR3 consists of 13 residues. Germline V gene sequence: CDR1 SGHNT, CDR2 YYREEE (reference sequence). The CDR3 coding sequence is TGTGCCAGGAGCCAGGTGAACGCCGGGGAGCTGTTTTTT. This codes for CARSQVNAGELFF.

This clonotype was observed at least ten times. This rearrangement joins TRBV5-4 to TRBJ2-1, with TRBD2 identical over 9 bases. The trim removed 1 base at V and 5 bases at J, leaving 4 bases unmatched. CDR1 SGHNT and CDR2 YYREEE come from the germline V gene (reference sequence). CDR3 length equals 15 residues. The CDR3: CASSLQTSGNNEQFF. DNA of the CDR3: TGTGCCAGCAGCTTGCAGACTAGCGGAAACAATGAGCAGTTCTTC.

In regard to this clonotype: The junction and the germline gene differ at one end; a read error may be behind it. This chain uses TRBV4-3 with TRBJ2-2; D may correspond to TRBD1 or TRBD2 (6 bases each). Germline CDR1 is LGHNA and CDR2 is YSLEER. The length of the CDR3 is 17 residues. The CDR3 loop reads CASSRTETGGDTRELFF. The CDR3 coding sequence is TGCGCCAGCAGCCGAACGGAAACGGGCGGGGACACCAGGGAGCTGTTTTTT.

The rearrangement joins TRBV20-1 to TRBJ2-7; a weak D match, TRBD2 (5 bases). The CDR3 length is 20 residues. CDR1 DFQATT and CDR2 SNEGSKA come from the germline V gene (reference sequence). The V and J ends lost 1 base and 4 bases respectively, with 32 bases between them. The CDR3 DNA sequence: TGCAGTGCTAGAGCCCACTTCGACCCATCTAGAGGGAGCCTGGCATACGAGCAGTACTTC. Encoded protein: CSARAHFDPSRGSLAYEQYF.

On this clonotype itself: A much larger clone is a single base away; this may be a read error. V gene TRBV28 combines with J gene TRBJ2-3, with D unresolved. This CDR3 comprises 13 residues. Deletions cut 5 bases from V and 7 bases from J, with 13 bases between. Germline V gene data show CDR1 as MDHEN and CDR2 as SYDVKM. For the CDR3, the DNA is TGTGCCAGCAGTATACCGAACACTTATACGCAGTATTTT. Translated, it gives CASSIPNTYTQYF. The variable domain in full, with the rest retrieved from reference TRBV28 and TRBJ2-3, is DVKVTQSSRYLVKRTGEKVFLECVQDMDHENMFWYRQDPGLGLRLIYFSYDVKMKEKGDIPEGYSVSREKKERFSLILESASTNQTSMYLCASSIPNTYTQYFGPGTRLTVL.

This chain links TRBV5-6 with TRBJ1-1; 7 nucleotides line up with TRBD1. Trimming at V came to 3 bases and at J to 3 bases, leaving 8 bases not matched to a gene. The CDR3 covers 15 residues. From germline, CDR1 is SGHDT and CDR2 YYEEEE. The CDR3: CASSSVDRADTEAFF. DNA for the CDR3: TGTGCCAGCAGCTCAGTCGACAGGGCGGACACTGAAGCTTTCTTT.